This T cell receptor beta chain was retrieved from a study of human T cells and chemical hapten exposure. Notes on this clonotype: A clone one base away is much larger, so this may be a read error.

As to time point: patch test 2, 6 weeks after DPC sensitization. As for treatment: therapeutic diphenylcyclopropenone sensitization with weekly scalp DPC. TCRdb re-called the RACE reads through MiXCR, storing one row per CDR3 protein. The sample has over 100,000 distinct CDR3 sequences, approximately 8.8% seen once. The CDR3 totals 15 residues. The V and J ends lost 2 bases and 11 bases, in that order; junction bases with no gene match: 14. Germline assignment: CDR1 SGHTA and CDR2 FQGTGA. This receptor was taken from a woman between 40 and 55 years old with alopecia areata. Some clones in this sample may be carry-over from other donors' samples. The input for sequencing was whole blood, taken in connection with sensitization to the hapten diphenylcyclopropenone (DPC). The chain recombines TRBV7-3 with TRBJ1-1, with 7 bases fitting TRBD1. The CDR3 here is CASSLASGTDFNAFF. DNA for the CDR3: TGTGCCAGCAGCTTAGCGTCCGGGACAGATTTTAACGCTTTCTTT.